The sequence of this T cell receptor (beta chain) was determined in a study of cytotoxic CD8 clonotypes in ibrutinib-treated CLL. In the study overall: Researchers reported 11 relapsed/refractory and 15 treatment-naive patients, roughly 17 of them IGHV unmutated.

The CDR3 runs 16 residues. Germline V lookup: CDR1 SGHDT, CDR2 YYEEEE. The V and J ends lost 4 bases and 6 bases respectively, with 20 bases between them. The data were produced by immunoSEQ multiplex PCR, yet TCRdb's version contains in-frame clones alone and is incomplete. The table has fewer than 200,000 clones, 84% seen once. V and J are TRBV5-6 and TRBJ1-5; weak D call: TRBD1 (5 bases). The origin of this receptor is a human donor with chronic lymphocytic leukemia. The material was PBMCs, obtained after 24 months of ibrutinib treatment. The CDR3 coding sequence is TGTGCCAGCAGCCTCCGACAGACCACCCGGGGTCAGCCCCAGCATTTT. It is translated as CASSLRQTTRGQPQHF.